This passage covers 29 T cell receptor beta chains from one sample sequenced in a study of shared clonotypes between healthy human individuals. Assay used: immunoSEQ multiplex PCR; TCRdb lists only in-frame clones, some missing. Among 2,500,000 or so clones listed, over 85% were seen once. The sequencing sample was made of naive CD4+ T cells from PBMCs. The sample's subset: CD45RA+ positively selected. The receptor set was obtained from a man between 18 and 29 years old in good health. Some clones in this sample may be carry-over from other donors' samples.

The chain recombines TRBV7-9 with TRBJ2-3; D not resolved. V was trimmed by 5 bases and J by 7 bases, leaving 13 bases between them. Germline CDR1 SEHNR, CDR2 FQNEAQ (reference sequence). This CDR3 comprises 13 residues. CDR3 DNA sequence: TGTGCCAGCAGCAGGCCGATAGTACATACGCAGTATTTT. Its translation: CASSRPIVHTQYF.

V usage is TRBV9 and J usage is TRBJ2-5, with D possibly TRBD1 on 5 matching bases. The germline V gene has CDR1 SGDLS and CDR2 YYNGEE. V gave up 0 bases and J gave up 0 bases, with 12 bases separating them. The CDR3 has 16 amino acids. The CDR3 is CASSVGWTHDQETQYF. The CDR3 DNA follows: TGTGCCAGCAGCGTAGGGTGGACACACGACCAAGAGACCCAGTACTTC.

The rearrangement uses TRBV7-3 and TRBJ1-1, with D uncertain. The CDR3 totals 14 residues. Looked up from germline, CDR1 is SGHTA and CDR2 is FQGTGA. Trimming removed 2 bases from V and 1 base from J, with 8 bases in between. The CDR3 here is CASSLRNPNTEAFF. The DNA for the CDR3 is TGTGCCAGCAGCTTACGGAACCCGAACACTGAAGCTTTCTTT.

This chain uses TRBV11-2 with TRBJ2-1; 13 bases agree with TRBD2. J was trimmed by 4 bases and V by 7 bases; bases with no gene match: 4. The CDR3 runs to 15 residues. The germline V gene encodes CDR1 SGHAT and CDR2 FQNNGV. As DNA, the CDR3 is TGTGCCAGCACCCGGACTAGCGGGGGTTACAATGAGCAGTTCTTC. It yields the protein CASTRTSGGYNEQFF.

The rearrangement links TRBV5-4 to TRBJ2-5; D is uncertain. This CDR3 contains 11 residues. Germline V gene sequence: CDR1 SGHNT, CDR2 YYREEE (reference sequence). Trimming cost V 5 bases and J 1 base, with 3 bases left between them. The CDR3 is CASRGQETQYF. In DNA, the CDR3 is TGTGCCAGCAGAGGCCAAGAGACCCAGTACTTC. Together with reference TRBV5-4 and TRBJ2-5, the CDR3 gives the full variable domain: ETGVTQSPTHLIKTRGQQVTLRCSSQSGHNTVSWYQQALGQGPQFIFQYYREEENGRGNFPPRFSGLQFPNYSSELNVNALELDDSALYLCASRGQETQYFGPGTRLLVL.

V is TRBV5-1 and J is TRBJ2-5, with 9 bases matching TRBD1. V dropped 2 bases and J dropped 4; count of bases not matched to a gene: 6. The CDR3 has 15 residues. Germline V gene data show CDR1 as SGHRS and CDR2 as YFSETQ. Here the CDR3 reads CASSFLGTGLETQYF. The CDR3 region has the DNA TGCGCCAGCAGCTTCCTAGGGACAGGGTTAGAGACCCAGTACTTC.

V and J are TRBV6-5 and TRBJ2-7; perhaps TRBD2 as D (5 bases). Germline lookup yields CDR1 MNHEY and CDR2 SVGAGI. Trimming left V 5 bases short and J 6 bases short, with 14 bases between. CDR3 length: 13 amino acids. DNA for the CDR3: TGTGCCAGCAGTGACCCCGGGATCCGCGAGCAGTACTTC. It translates to CASSDPGIREQYF.

This chain links TRBV5-1 with TRBJ2-7, with 10 bases that match TRBD1. Trimming removed 4 bases from V and 2 bases from J; junction bases left unmatched: 6. Germline CDR1 and CDR2: SGHRS and YFSETQ. This CDR3 spans 15 amino acids. CDR3 nucleotide sequence: TGCGCCAGCAGCAGATCCGGGACAGGGGCCTACGAGCAGTACTTC. The encoded protein is CASSRSGTGAYEQYF.

The DNA for the CDR3 is TGCGCCAGCAGCCAAGGACTAGGGACAGGGCGACATGGCTACACCTTC. Translating gives CASSQGLGTGRHGYTF. The J gene is TRBJ1-2, the V gene TRBV4-1; 9 bases align to TRBD1. V gave up 1 base and J gave up 6 bases; unmatched junction bases: 9. The length of the CDR3 is 16 residues. Germline CDR1 reads MGHRA; CDR2 reads YSYEKL.

This clone came up once. This chain links TRBV5-4 with TRBJ2-5, with TRBD1 matching 8 bases. TRBJ2-7 explains the end of the DNA better; the J call may be wrong. The germline gives CDR1 SGHNT, CDR2 YYREEE (reference sequence). The CDR3 spans 15 residues. CDR3 in amino acids: CASSLSAGGEYEQYF. The CDR3 DNA follows: TGTGCCAGCAGCTTGTCTGCAGGGGGCGAATACGAGCAGTACTTC.

V and J are TRBV5-1 and TRBJ2-1; D uncertain. V was clipped by 4 bases and J by 6 bases, with 14 bases between them. This CDR3 comprises 14 residues. Per germline, CDR1 SGHRS and CDR2 YFSETQ. This chain's CDR3 is CASSVVAPGNEQFF. The CDR3 DNA reads TGCGCCAGCAGCGTTGTGGCCCCGGGCAATGAGCAGTTCTTC.

The chain uses TRBV27 and TRBJ1-1; TRBD1 might be the D (5 bases). The V end was cut by 5 bases, the J end by 4 bases, with 20 bases between. The germline V gene has CDR1 MNHEY and CDR2 SMNVEV (reference sequence). The CDR3 contains 16 residues. The CDR3 here is CASSGGRRRDITEAFF. DNA of the CDR3: TGTGCCAGCAGTGGGGGGAGGCGACGTGATATCACTGAAGCTTTCTTT.

V gene TRBV6-1 combines with J gene TRBJ2-2; D remains unclear. Germline values: CDR1 MNHNS, CDR2 SASEGT. Trimming cost V 8 bases and J 2 bases, with 6 bases left between them. The CDR3 spans 12 residues. This CDR3 is CASLTNTGELFF. The CDR3 DNA follows: TGTGCCAGCCTGACCAACACCGGGGAGCTGTTTTTT.

The sample holds a few counts of this clone. Additional DNA sequences in this sample encode the identical CDR3. V is TRBV20-1 and J is TRBJ1-4; D gene uncertain. Germline V gives CDR1 DFQATT, CDR2 SNEGSKA (reference sequence). Trimming left V 0 bases short and J 7 bases short, with 3 bases between. The CDR3 runs 11 residues. The CDR3 region has the DNA TGCAGTGCTAGAGATCCTGAAAAACTGTTTTTT. It specifies CSARDPEKLFF.

This chain uses TRBV7-8 with TRBJ2-5; a possible D gene is TRBD2 (7 bases). The germline CDR1 and CDR2 sequences are SGHVS and FQNEAQ. The V and J ends lost 5 bases and 4 bases respectively, with 11 bases between them. The CDR3 has 13 amino acids. CDR3 region: CASSGGGGETQYF. CDR3 DNA sequence: TGTGCCAGCAGCGGCGGGGGCGGAGAGACCCAGTACTTC.

This clone was recorded only once. This chain links TRBV6-5 with TRBJ2-2; 7 nucleotides align to TRBD2. This CDR3 is 15 amino acids long. In germline, CDR1 is MNHEY, CDR2 SVGAGI. V lost 5 bases and J lost 6; bases outside the gene matches: 9. The CDR3 DNA is TGTGCCAGCAGTCCAAACATGGGAGGGCCCGGGGAGCTGTTTTTT. This sequence encodes CASSPNMGGPGELFF.

The chain uses TRBV28 and TRBJ2-2; TRBD1 matches 7 bases. The germline CDR1 and CDR2 sequences are MDHEN and SYDVKM. The CDR3 extends over 15 amino acids. V was pared by 6 bases and J by 5 bases, with 9 bases of the junction left unmatched. CDR3 sequence (DNA): TGTGCCAGCAGCATCGACAGGGTAGGAACCGGGGAGCTGTTTTTT. Translated, it gives CASSIDRVGTGELFF.

The V and J genes are TRBV5-1 and TRBJ2-5, with 9 bases aligning to TRBD2. V trimming: 4 bases; J trimming: 5 bases; junction bases outside the gene matches: 18. Germline CDR1 and CDR2: SGHRS and YFSETQ. The length of the CDR3 is 18 residues. CDR3 loop: CASSHGPAWLAGRETQYF. CDR3 sequence (DNA): TGCGCCAGCAGCCATGGGCCGGCGTGGCTAGCGGGACGCGAGACCCAGTACTTC.

The CDR3 loop reads CASSPNGDFRETQYF. CDR3 DNA: TGCGCCAGCAGCCCAAACGGGGACTTTCGAGAGACCCAGTACTTC. This chain links TRBV5-1 with TRBJ2-5, with D perhaps TRBD2 (6 bases). The CDR3 has 15 amino acids. Deletions cut 4 bases from V and 4 bases from J, with 17 bases between. Germline V gene data show CDR1 as SGHRS and CDR2 as YFSETQ. The variable domain in full, completed from reference TRBV5-1 and TRBJ2-5, reads KAGVTQTPRYLIKTRGQQVTLSCSPISGHRSVSWYQQTPGQGLQFLFEYFSETQRNKGNFPGRFSGRQFSNSRSEMNVSTLELGDSALYLCASSPNGDFRETQYFGPGTRLLVL.

The V gene is TRBV28, the J gene TRBJ2-3; D call uncertain. Trimming removed 4 bases from V and 6 bases from J, with 11 bases in between. CDR1 MDHEN and CDR2 SYDVKM come from the germline V gene. This CDR3 has 13 amino acids. CDR3 region: CASSSPSRDTQYF. The CDR3 DNA sequence: TGTGCCAGCAGTTCCCCCTCCAGGGATACGCAGTATTTT.

The rearrangement uses TRBV30 and TRBJ1-3, with no clear D. Germline CDR1 is GTSNPN and CDR2 is SVGIG (reference sequence). With 1 base removed from V and 7 bases from J, the gap between germline ends came to 17 bases. This CDR3 spans 15 amino acids. CDR3: CAWSETGSRRNTIYF. CDR3 DNA sequence: TGTGCCTGGAGTGAGACGGGATCGCGCAGGAACACCATATATTTT.

This chain joins TRBV6-1 and TRBJ2-3, with no clear D. This CDR3 comprises 14 residues. V lost 7 bases to trimming and J lost 0 bases, with 11 bases between them. Germline CDR1 and CDR2: MNHNS and SASEGT. The CDR3 protein is CASIRAFSTDTQYF. CDR3 in DNA: TGTGCCAGCATCCGGGCCTTTAGCACAGATACGCAGTATTTT.

The chain carries TRBV6-5 and TRBJ2-1, with TRBD2 matching 14 bases. Germline values: CDR1 MNHEY, CDR2 SVGAGI. With 8 bases clipped from V and 8 bases from J, the junction kept 2 bases outside the gene matches. The CDR3 has 13 amino acids. The CDR3 region is CASGTSGSHEQFF. The CDR3 nucleotides read TGTGCCAGCGGGACTAGCGGGAGTCATGAGCAGTTCTTC.

Note on this clone: At the DNA level, this CDR3 is encoded by other sequences in the same sample as well. The chain couples TRBV19 to TRBJ2-7, with a possible D match to TRBD1 (6 bases). The length of the CDR3 is 13 residues. The germline V and J ends were trimmed by 6 bases and 0 bases, with 9 bases remaining between them. Germline V lookup: CDR1 LNHDA, CDR2 SQIVND (reference sequence). The CDR3 spells CASRRGGSYEQYF. Written as DNA, the CDR3 is TGTGCCAGTAGGAGAGGGGGCTCCTACGAGCAGTACTTC.

This sequence joins TRBV28 and TRBJ2-3, with 8 bases aligning to TRBD2. Germline V gene sequence: CDR1 MDHEN, CDR2 SYDVKM. The V gene end was trimmed by 3 bases and the J gene end by 5 bases; junction bases not matched to a gene: 1. The CDR3 spans 13 residues. The CDR3 spells CASSFAGGDTQYF. The CDR3 DNA sequence: TGTGCCAGCAGTTTCGCGGGAGGAGATACGCAGTATTTT.

As regards this clone: This CDR3 is also generated by other DNA sequences in the sample. The CDR3 bases are TGCGCCAGCAGCCTCGTCCCAGGGGATCAGCCCCAGCATTTT. Amino acid sequence: CASSLVPGDQPQHF. The chain combines TRBV5-1 with TRBJ1-5; perhaps TRBD1 as D (6 bases). This CDR3 contains 14 residues. Trimming removed 4 bases from V and 5 bases from J, with 13 bases in between. CDR1 SGHRS and CDR2 YFSETQ come from the germline V gene.

This clone was counted once. V usage is TRBV4-1 and J usage is TRBJ2-1; the match to TRBD1 covers 9 bases. J gave up 8 bases and V 6 bases, and 14 bases lay outside the gene matches. The CDR3 runs 16 residues. Germline assignment: CDR1 MGHRA and CDR2 YSYEKL. The DNA of the CDR3 is TGCGCCAGCAGGCAGCAAGGGACAGGGAACGCGGATGAGCAGTTCTTC. Amino acid sequence: CASRQQGTGNADEQFF.

The chain has TRBV5-1 and TRBJ2-1; 8 positions agree with TRBD2. Trimming took 5 bases from V and 0 from J; bases not matched to a gene: 10. Germline lookup yields CDR1 SGHRS and CDR2 YFSETQ. The CDR3 covers 17 residues. As DNA, the CDR3 is TGCGCCAGCAGTGGGATGGGGCGGGAGGTCTCCTACAATGAGCAGTTCTTC. This encodes CASSGMGREVSYNEQFF.

The rearrangement links TRBV27 to TRBJ2-2; 7 nucleotides line up with TRBD1. From germline, CDR1 is MNHEY and CDR2 SMNVEV (reference sequence). With V trimmed by 2 bases and J by 0 bases, 3 bases remained unmatched. The CDR3 runs 16 residues. In DNA, the CDR3 is TGTGCCAGCAGTTTAGCCGGGACAGCGAACACCGGGGAGCTGTTTTTT. It yields the protein CASSLAGTANTGELFF.